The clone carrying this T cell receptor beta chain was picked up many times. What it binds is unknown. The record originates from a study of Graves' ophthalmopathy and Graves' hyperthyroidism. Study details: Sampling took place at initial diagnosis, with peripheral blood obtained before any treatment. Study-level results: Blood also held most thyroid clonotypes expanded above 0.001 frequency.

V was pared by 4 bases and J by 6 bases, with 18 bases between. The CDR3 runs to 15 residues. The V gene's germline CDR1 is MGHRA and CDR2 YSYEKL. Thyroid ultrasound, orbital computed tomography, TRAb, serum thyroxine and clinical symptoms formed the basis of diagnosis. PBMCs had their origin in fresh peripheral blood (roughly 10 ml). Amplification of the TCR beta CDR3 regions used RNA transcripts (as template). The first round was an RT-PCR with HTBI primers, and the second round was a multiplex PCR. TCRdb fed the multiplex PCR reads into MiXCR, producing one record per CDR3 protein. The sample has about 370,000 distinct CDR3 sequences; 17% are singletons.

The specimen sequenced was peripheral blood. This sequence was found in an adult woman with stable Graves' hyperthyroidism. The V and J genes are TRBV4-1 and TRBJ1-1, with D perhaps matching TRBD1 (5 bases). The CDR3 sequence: CASSLNEVRGPEAFF. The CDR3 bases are TGCGCCAGCAGCCTTAATGAAGTAAGGGGTCCTGAAGCTTTCTTT.